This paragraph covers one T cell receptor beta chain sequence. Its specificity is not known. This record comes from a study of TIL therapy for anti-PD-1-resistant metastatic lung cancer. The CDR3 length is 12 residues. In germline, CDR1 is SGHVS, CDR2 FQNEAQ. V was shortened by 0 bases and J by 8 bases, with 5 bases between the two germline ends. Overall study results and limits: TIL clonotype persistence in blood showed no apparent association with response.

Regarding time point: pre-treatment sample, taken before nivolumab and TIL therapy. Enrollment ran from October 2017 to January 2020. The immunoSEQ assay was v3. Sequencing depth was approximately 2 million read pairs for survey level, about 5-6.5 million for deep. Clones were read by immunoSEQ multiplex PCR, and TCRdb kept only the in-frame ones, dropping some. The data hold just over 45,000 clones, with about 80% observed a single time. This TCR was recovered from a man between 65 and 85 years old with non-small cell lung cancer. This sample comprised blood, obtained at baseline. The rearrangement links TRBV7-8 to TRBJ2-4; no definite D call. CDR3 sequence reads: CASSLAHDIQYF. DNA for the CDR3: TGTGCCAGCAGCTTAGCGCATGACATTCAGTACTTC.